This entry is about one T cell receptor (beta chain). PCR primers comprised 60 Vbeta and 13 Jbeta primers. The method was immunoSEQ multiplex PCR; TCRdb's version includes in-frame clones alone and lacks a portion of them. The sample includes 150,000 to 200,000 clones. The record originates from a study of cytomegalovirus exposure and HLA in healthy donors. Germline CDR1 is ENHRY and CDR2 is SYGVKD. This CDR3 contains 15 residues. V was clipped by 8 bases and J by 4 bases; unmatched bases: 11. The source is a woman in her sixties in good health and CMV-seronegative. The rearrangement uses TRBV10-3 and TRBJ2-7; 10 bases agree with TRBD1. The sequenced sample was PBMCs. Here the CDR3 reads CAIAKLDRGLYEQYF. The DNA of the CDR3 is TGTGCCATCGCCAAATTGGACAGGGGGTTATACGAGCAGTACTTC.